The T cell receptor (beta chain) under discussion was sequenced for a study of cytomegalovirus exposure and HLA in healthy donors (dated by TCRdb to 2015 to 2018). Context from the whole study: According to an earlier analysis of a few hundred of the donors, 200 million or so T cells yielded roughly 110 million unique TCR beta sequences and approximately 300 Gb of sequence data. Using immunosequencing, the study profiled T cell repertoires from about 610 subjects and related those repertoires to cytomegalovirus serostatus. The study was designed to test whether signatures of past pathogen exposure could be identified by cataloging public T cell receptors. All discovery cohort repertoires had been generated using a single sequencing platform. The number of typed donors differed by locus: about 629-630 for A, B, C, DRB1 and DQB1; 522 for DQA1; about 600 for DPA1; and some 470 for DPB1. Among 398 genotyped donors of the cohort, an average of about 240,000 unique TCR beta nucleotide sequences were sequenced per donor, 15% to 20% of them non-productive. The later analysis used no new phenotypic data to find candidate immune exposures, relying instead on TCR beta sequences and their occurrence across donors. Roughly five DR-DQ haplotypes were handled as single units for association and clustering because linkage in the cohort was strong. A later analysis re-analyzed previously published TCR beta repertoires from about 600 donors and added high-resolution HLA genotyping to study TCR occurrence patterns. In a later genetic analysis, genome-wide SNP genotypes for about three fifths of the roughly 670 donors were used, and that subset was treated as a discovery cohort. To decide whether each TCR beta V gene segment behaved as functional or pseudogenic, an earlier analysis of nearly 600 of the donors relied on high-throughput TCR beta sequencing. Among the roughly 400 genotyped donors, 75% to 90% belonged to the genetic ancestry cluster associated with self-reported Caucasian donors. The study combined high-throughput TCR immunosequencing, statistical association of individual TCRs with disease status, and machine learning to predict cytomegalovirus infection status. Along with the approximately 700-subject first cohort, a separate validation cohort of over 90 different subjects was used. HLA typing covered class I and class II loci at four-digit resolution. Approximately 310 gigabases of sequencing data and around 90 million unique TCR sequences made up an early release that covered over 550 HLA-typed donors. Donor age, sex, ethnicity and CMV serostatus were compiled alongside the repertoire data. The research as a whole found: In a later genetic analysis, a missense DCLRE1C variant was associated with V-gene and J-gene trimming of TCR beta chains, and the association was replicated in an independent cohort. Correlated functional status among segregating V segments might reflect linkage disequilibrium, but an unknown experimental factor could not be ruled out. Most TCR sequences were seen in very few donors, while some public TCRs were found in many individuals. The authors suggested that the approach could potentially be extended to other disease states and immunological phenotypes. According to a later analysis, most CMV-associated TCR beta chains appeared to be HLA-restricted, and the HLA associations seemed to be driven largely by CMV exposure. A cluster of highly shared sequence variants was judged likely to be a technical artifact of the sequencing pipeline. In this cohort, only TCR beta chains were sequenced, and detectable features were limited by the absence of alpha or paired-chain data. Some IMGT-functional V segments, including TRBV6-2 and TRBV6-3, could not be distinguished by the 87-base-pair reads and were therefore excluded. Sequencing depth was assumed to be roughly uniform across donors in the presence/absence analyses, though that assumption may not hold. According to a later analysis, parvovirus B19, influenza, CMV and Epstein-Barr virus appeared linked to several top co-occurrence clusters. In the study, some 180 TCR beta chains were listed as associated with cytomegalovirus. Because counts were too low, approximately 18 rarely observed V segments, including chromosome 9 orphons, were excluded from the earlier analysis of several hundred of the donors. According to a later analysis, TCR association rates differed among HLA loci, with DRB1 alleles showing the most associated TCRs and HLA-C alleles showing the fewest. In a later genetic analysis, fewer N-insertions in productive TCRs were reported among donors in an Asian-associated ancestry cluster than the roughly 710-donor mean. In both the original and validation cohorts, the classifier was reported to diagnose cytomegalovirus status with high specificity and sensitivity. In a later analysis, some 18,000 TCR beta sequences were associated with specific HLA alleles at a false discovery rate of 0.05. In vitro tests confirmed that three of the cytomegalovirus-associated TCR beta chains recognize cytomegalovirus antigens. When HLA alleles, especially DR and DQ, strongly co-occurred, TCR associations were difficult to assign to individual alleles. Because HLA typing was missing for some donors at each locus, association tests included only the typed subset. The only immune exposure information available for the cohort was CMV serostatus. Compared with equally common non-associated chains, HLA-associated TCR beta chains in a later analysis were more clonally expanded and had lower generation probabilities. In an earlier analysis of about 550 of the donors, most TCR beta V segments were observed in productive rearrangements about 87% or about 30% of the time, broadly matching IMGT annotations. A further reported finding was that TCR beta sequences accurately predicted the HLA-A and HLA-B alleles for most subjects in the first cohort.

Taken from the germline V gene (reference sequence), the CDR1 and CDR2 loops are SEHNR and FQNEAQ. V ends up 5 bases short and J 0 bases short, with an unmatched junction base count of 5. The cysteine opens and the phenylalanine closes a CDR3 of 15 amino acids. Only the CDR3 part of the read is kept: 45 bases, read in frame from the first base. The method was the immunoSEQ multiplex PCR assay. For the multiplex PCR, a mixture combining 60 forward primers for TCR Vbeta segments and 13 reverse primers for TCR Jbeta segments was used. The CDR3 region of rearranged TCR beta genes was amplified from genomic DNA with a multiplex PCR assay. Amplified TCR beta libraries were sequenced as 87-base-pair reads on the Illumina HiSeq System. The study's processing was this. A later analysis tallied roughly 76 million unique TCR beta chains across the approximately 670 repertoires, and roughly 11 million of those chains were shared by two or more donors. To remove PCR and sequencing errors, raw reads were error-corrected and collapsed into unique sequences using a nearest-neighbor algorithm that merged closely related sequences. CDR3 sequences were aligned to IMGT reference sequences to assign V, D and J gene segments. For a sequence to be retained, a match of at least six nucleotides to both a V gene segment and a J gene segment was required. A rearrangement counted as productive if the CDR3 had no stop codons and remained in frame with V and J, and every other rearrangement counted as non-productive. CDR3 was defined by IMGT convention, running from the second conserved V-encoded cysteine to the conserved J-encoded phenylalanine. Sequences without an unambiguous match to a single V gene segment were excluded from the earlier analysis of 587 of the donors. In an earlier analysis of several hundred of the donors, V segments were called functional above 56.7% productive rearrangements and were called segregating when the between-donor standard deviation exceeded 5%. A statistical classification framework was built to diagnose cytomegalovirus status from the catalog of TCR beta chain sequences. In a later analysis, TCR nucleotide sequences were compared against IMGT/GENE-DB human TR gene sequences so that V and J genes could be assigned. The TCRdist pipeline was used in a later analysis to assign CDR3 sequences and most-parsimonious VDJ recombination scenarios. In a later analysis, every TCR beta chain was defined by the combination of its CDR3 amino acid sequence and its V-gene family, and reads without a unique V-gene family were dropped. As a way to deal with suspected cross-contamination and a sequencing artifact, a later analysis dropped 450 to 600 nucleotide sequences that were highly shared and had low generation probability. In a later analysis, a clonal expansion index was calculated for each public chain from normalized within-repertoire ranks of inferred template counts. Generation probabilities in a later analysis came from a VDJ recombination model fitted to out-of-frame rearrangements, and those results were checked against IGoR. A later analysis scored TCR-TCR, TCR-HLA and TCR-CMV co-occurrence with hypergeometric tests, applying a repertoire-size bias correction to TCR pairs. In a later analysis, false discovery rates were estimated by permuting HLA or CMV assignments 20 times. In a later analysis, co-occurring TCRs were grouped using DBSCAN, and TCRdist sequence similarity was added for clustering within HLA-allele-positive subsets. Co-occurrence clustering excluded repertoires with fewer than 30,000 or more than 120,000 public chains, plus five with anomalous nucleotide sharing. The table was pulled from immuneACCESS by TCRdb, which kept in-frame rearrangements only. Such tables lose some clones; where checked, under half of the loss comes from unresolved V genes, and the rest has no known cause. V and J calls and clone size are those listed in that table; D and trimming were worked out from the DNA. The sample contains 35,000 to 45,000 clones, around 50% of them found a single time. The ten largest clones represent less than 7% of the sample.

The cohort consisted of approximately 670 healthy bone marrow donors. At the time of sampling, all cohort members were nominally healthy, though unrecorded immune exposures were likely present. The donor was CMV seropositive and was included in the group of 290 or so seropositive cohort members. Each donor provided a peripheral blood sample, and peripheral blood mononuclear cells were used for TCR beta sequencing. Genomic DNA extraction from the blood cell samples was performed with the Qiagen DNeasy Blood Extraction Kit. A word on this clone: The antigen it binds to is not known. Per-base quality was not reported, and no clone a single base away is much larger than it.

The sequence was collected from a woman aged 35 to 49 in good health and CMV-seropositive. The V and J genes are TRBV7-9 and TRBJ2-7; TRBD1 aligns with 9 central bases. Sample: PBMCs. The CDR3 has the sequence CASSSGQGTSYEQYF. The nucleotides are TGTGCCAGCAGCAGCGGACAGGGGACCTCCTACGAGCAGTACTTC. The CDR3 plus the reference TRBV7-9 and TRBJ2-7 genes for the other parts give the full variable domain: DTGVSQNPRHKITKRGQNVTFRCDPISEHNRLYWYRQTLGQGPEFLTYFQNEAQLEKSRLLSDRFSAERPKGSFSTLEIQRTEQGDSAMYLCASSSGQGTSYEQYFGPGTRLTVT.